Listed below are T cell receptor beta chains from one sample, sequenced in a study of T cell repertoires in cytomegalovirus infection. TCRdb itself ran the reads through MiXCR, one entry per CDR3 protein. The sample consists of about 140,000 distinct CDR3 sequences, 32% of them appearing once. What these receptors recognize is not known. The material was CD8+ T cells from cultured PBMCs, obtained from culture after CMV antigen stimulation. Source of these receptors: a human donor in good health (CMV status not recorded). Some clones in this sample may be carry-over from other donors' samples. Each CDR3 is given with its conserved first and last residue. D genes are given only for firm matches. The size of a clone is reported for some rows only, either as once, few or many, or as a class for expanded clones.

D	V	size	J	CDR3	DNA
TRBD1	TRBV28	.	TRBJ2-7	CASSLDRGLEQYF	TGTGCCAGCAGTTTAGACAGGGGGCTCGAGCAGTACTTC
.	TRBV12-5	.	TRBJ2-5	CASGLDREETQYF	TGTGCTAGTGGTTTGGACAGGGAAGAGACCCAGTACTTC
TRBD1	TRBV2	many	TRBJ2-7	CASRDPRGLSYEQYF	TGTGCCAGCAGGGACCCCAGGGGGCTCTCCTACGAGCAGTACTTC
TRBD1	TRBV20-1	few	TRBJ2-1	CSARELTWDSNEQFF	TGCAGTGCTAGGGAGTTAACTTGGGACAGCAATGAGCAGTTCTTC
.	TRBV2	.	TRBJ2-4	CASSDRALAKNIQYF	TGTGCCAGCAGTGACAGGGCACTAGCCAAAAACATTCAGTACTTC
.	TRBV25-1	.	TRBJ1-2	CASSRAAGYTF	TGTGCCAGCTCCAGGGCGGCGGGCTACACCTTC
TRBD2	TRBV11-2	.	TRBJ2-1	CASSTGLAGNNEQFF	TGTGCCAGCAGCACGGGACTAGCGGGGAACAATGAGCAGTTCTTC
.	TRBV6-6	.	TRBJ2-2	CASELDTGELFF	TGTGCCAGCGAATTGGACACCGGGGAGCTGTTTTTT
.	TRBV12-3/TRBV12-4	few	TRBJ2-5	CASSLSNLDQYF	TGTGCCAGCAGCCTGTCCAACTTGGACCAGTACTTC
.	TRBV12-3/TRBV12-4	many	TRBJ2-1	CASSKFAQFENEQFF	TGTGCCAGCAGTAAGTTCGCCCAATTTGAGAATGAGCAGTTCTTC
TRBD1	TRBV6-5	.	TRBJ1-5	CASSYGQGGQPQHF	TGTGCCAGCAGTTACGGGCAGGGGGGACAGCCCCAGCATTTT
TRBD1	TRBV24-1	.	TRBJ2-7	CATSSYNGTGAHEQYF	TGTGCCACTAGCTCGTATAACGGGACAGGGGCCCACGAGCAGTACTTC
TRBD1	TRBV12-3/TRBV12-4	once	TRBJ2-3	CASSWTGSTDTQYF	TGTGCCAGCAGTTGGACAGGGAGCACAGATACGCAGTATTTT
.	TRBV2	.	TRBJ1-4	CASSEVWTAYGEKLFF	TGTGCCAGCAGTGAAGTGTGGACAGCCTATGGAGAAAAACTGTTTTTT
TRBD1	TRBV19	.	TRBJ1-5	CASSIVGQGLNQPQHF	TGTGCCAGTAGTATCGTTGGACAGGGTCTCAATCAGCCCCAGCATTTT
TRBD2	TRBV7-3	many	TRBJ2-1	CASSLGGGGEEQFF	TGTGCCAGCAGCTTAGGAGGCGGGGGAGAGGAGCAGTTCTTC
.	TRBV7-2	many	TRBJ1-2	CASSPRDRLLYGYTF	TGTGCCAGCAGCCCCCGGGACCGGCTCCTTTATGGCTACACCTTC
TRBD1	TRBV5-6	.	TRBJ2-5	CASSLGPGQVPMRYF	TGTGCCAGCAGCTTGGGTCCGGGACAGGTCCCAATGCGGTACTTC
.	TRBV2	.	TRBJ2-7	CASTLREQYF	TGTGCCAGCACGCTGAGGGAGCAGTACTTC
TRBD2	TRBV11-2	.	TRBJ2-1	CASSRAGVSYNEQFF	TGTGCCAGCAGCCGAGCGGGGGTCTCCTACAATGAGCAGTTCTTC